The 8 T cell receptor beta chains in this list originate from one sample, sequenced in a study of T-cell memory formation after mild COVID-19. TCRdb passed the 5' RACE reads through MiXCR, listing each CDR3 protein once. The top ten clones hold about a fifth of a sample with about 350,000 distinct CDR3 sequences, about 13% of them seen once. The sequenced sample consisted of PBMCs or a T cell subset sorted from them (not recorded which). All receptors come from a man aged 18 to 29 who had mild COVID-19 (a few samples of this study predate the infection). Cell type and time point are not known.

This clonotype was detected only a few times. The chain couples TRBV20-1 to TRBJ1-1; tentatively, D is TRBD1 (6 bases). CDR1 is DFQATT and CDR2 is SNEGSKA in the germline V gene (reference sequence). V was pared by 1 base and J by 8 bases, with 14 bases between. The CDR3 runs to 13 residues. The CDR3 sequence is CSARAAGAQEAFF. The CDR3 nucleotides read TGCAGTGCTAGAGCGGCAGGGGCGCAGGAAGCTTTCTTT.

The rearrangement uses TRBV6-5 and TRBJ2-1, with TRBD1 matching 7 bases. Trimming at V came to 6 bases and at J to 3 bases, leaving 5 bases not matched to a gene. This CDR3 is built from 14 residues. Germline assignment: CDR1 MNHEY and CDR2 SVGAGI. The CDR3 spells CASSTGQSYNEQFF. CDR3 nucleotides: TGTGCCAGCAGCACGGGACAGAGCTACAATGAGCAGTTCTTC.

This chain uses TRBV30 with TRBJ2-2; D is perhaps TRBD1 or TRBD2 (6 bases each). The germline V gene has CDR1 GTSNPN and CDR2 SVGIG (reference sequence). Trimming took off 2 bases at V and 3 bases at J, with 10 bases between the two ends. The CDR3 sequence is 14 residues long. The CDR3 nucleotides are TGTGCCTGGAGTCGGGGGCCTCACACCGGGGAGCTGTTTTTT. Residues: CAWSRGPHTGELFF.

This clonotype was picked up a small number of times. The chain couples TRBV20-1 to TRBJ2-5, with D unresolved. Germline CDR1 is DFQATT and CDR2 is SNEGSKA (reference sequence). The CDR3 is 12 residues long. V was pared by 3 bases and J by 7 bases, with 12 bases between. CDR3 residues: CSASSKSGTQYF. DNA for the CDR3: TGCAGTGCTAGCTCGAAGTCGGGGACCCAGTACTTC.

This clonotype was observed a handful of times. The J gene is TRBJ2-5, the V gene TRBV28, with D possibly matching TRBD1 (6 bases). The CDR3 totals 13 residues. V was clipped by 2 bases and J by 5 bases, with 9 bases between them. Looked up from germline, CDR1 is MDHEN and CDR2 is SYDVKM. CDR3 loop: CASSLPRGETQYF. DNA for the CDR3: TGTGCCAGCAGTTTACCCAGGGGTGAGACCCAGTACTTC.

This clonotype showed up just a few times. V is TRBV10-3 and J is TRBJ2-7; TRBD1 might be the D (6 bases). Trimming pared 11 bases from V and 4 bases from J, leaving 21 bases between. The CDR3 covers 14 residues. The germline V gene has CDR1 ENHRY and CDR2 SYGVKD. Written as DNA, the CDR3 is TGTGCCCTTCGCGGCGGACCAGGGGTTTACGAGCAGTACTTC. Protein sequence: CALRGGPGVYEQYF.

This clonotype appeared a few times. The V and J genes are TRBV6-6 and TRBJ2-2, with D perhaps assigned TRBD1 or TRBD2 (5 bases each). The CDR3 extends over 14 amino acids. Germline assignment: CDR1 MNHNY and CDR2 SVGAGI (reference sequence). Trimming shortened V by 4 bases and J by 5 bases, and 11 bases separated the two germline ends. The CDR3 nucleotides are TGTGCCAGCAGTTTCGAGGGGAAGACCGGGGAGCTGTTTTTT. Its protein product is CASSFEGKTGELFF.

This clonotype has a handful of counts. The chain recombines TRBV12-3 or TRBV12-4 with TRBJ2-7; perhaps TRBD1 as D (5 bases). V shed 5 bases and J shed 6 bases, with 11 bases lying between them. The CDR3 sequence is 12 residues long. This chain's CDR3 is CASSPDICEQYV. The CDR3 nucleotides are TGTGCCAGCAGTCCGGACATATGCGAGCAGTACGTC.